Listed below are T cell receptor beta chains from one sample, sequenced in a study of shared clonotypes between healthy human individuals. TCRdb's table, derived via immunoSEQ multiplex PCR, lists solely in-frame clones and lacks some. The repertoire includes roughly 2 million clones, 85% to 95% of them detected once, and 0.13% sits in the top ten. Sequencing was carried out using naive CD4+ T cells sorted from blood. The receptors derive from a man aged 18 to 29 in good health. CDR3s include the opening cysteine and the closing phenylalanine or tryptophan. The order of the fields is V gene, D gene, J gene, clone size, CDR3 DNA, CDR3 protein. The D gene is left open where the match is weak. Some rows mark clone size as missing; the rest say once, few, many or name a class of expanded clone.

>TRBV7-9|-|TRBJ2-3|-
TGTGCCAGCAGCTTTCCCTTCGTACTAGCAGCGAACACAGATACGCAGTATTTT
CASSFPFVLAANTDTQYF
>TRBV5-1|-|TRBJ2-2|-
TGCGCCAGCAGCATCAGGGAAGTCGGGGAGCTGTTTTTT
CASSIREVGELFF
>TRBV20-1|-|TRBJ2-3|-
TGCAGGACGGACAACACAGATACGCAGTATTTT
CRTDNTDTQYF
>TRBV27|-|TRBJ2-2|-
TGTGCCAGCAGACCACTGGGACAAGTCACCGGGGAGCTGTTTTTT
CASRPLGQVTGELFF
>TRBV6-5|-|TRBJ2-7|few
TGTGCCAGCAGTTACTCGACCCCAGGCTACGAGCAGTACTTC
CASSYSTPGYEQYF
>TRBV7-9|TRBD1|TRBJ1-5|-
TGTGCCAGCAGCTCGACAGGGGAGAATCAGCCCCAGCATTTT
CASSSTGENQPQHF
>TRBV19|-|TRBJ1-6|-
TGTGCCAGTAGTATCGGACAGAATACTAATTCACCCCTCCACTTT
CASSIGQNTNSPLHF
>TRBV20-1|-|TRBJ2-5|-
TGCAGTGCTAGACAGGGGGAGACCCAGTACTTC
CSARQGETQYF
>TRBV10-3|TRBD2|TRBJ2-3|-
TGTGCCATCACAGACCTAGTCCGGGAGGAAGGAAGAAATACGCAGTATTTT
CAITDLVREEGRNTQYF
>TRBV19|TRBD2|TRBJ2-1|-
TGTGCCAGTAGTATAGGACTAGCGTACAATGAGCAGTTCTTC
CASSIGLAYNEQFF
>TRBV29-1|-|TRBJ1-2|-
TGCAGCGTCCCCCTGGGTACAGGGAACTATGGCTACACCTTC
CSVPLGTGNYGYTF
>TRBV4-3|-|TRBJ2-4|-
TGCGCCAGCAGCCAAGAGGCAGGGACCAAAAACATTCAGTACTTC
CASSQEAGTKNIQYF
>TRBV9|TRBD1|TRBJ1-6|-
TGTGCCAGCAGCCCCCGGACAGGCCTTAATTCACCCCTCCACTTT
CASSPRTGLNSPLHF
>TRBV29-1|TRBD1|TRBJ2-1|-
TGCAGCTTCCGGGACAGTCATTACAATGAGCAGTTCTTC
CSFRDSHYNEQFF
>TRBV27|TRBD2|TRBJ2-5|-
TGTGCCAGCAGTCCCAGACTAGCGGGGAGGGAAGAGACCCAGTACTTC
CASSPRLAGREETQYF
>TRBV10-3|TRBD2|TRBJ2-3|-
TGTGCCATCAGGCAGACTAGCATGAATTCAGATACGCAGTATTTT
CAIRQTSMNSDTQYF
>TRBV21-1|-|TRBJ2-5|-
TGTGCCAGCAGAGAGACCAATTCCGCCGGGACAGAGCAAGAGACCCAGTACTTC
CASRETNSAGTEQETQYF
>TRBV11-2|-|TRBJ2-5|-
TGTGCCAGCAGCCCCGGCTCGACCCAGTACTTC
CASSPGSTQYF
>TRBV2|-|TRBJ2-7|-
TGTGCCAGCAGTGATCGTGATCGGTCGGGATACGAGCAGTACTTC
CASSDRDRSGYEQYF
>TRBV5-6|TRBD2|TRBJ2-7|-
TGTGCCAGCAGCTCGGACGGCGGGGGAGCCGGCTACGAGCAGTACTTC
CASSSDGGGAGYEQYF
>TRBV5-6|-|TRBJ2-7|-
TGTGCCAGCAGCTTGGTTGCGCGGAACTCCTACGAGCAGTACTTC
CASSLVARNSYEQYF
>TRBV5-1|-|TRBJ1-1|-
TGCGCCAGCAGCCCAATGGGCCAGTTGAGTGTGAACACTGAAGCTTTCTTT
CASSPMGQLSVNTEAFF
>TRBV19|TRBD1|TRBJ1-5|-
TGTGCCAGTAGTATCGGGACAGGGCACCAGCCCCAGCATTTT
CASSIGTGHQPQHF
>TRBV25-1|-|TRBJ1-1|-
TGTGCCACCTCGTTAATGTCGGGGGGTGGCACTGAAGCTTTCTTT
CATSLMSGGGTEAFF
>TRBV10-3|TRBD1|TRBJ2-1|-
TGTGCCATCAGTGAGTCGCAGGGGGAAGTGCGCAATGAGCAGTTCTTC
CAISESQGEVRNEQFF
>TRBV11-2|-|TRBJ2-5|-
TGTGCCAGCAGCTTAGTTTCCGGCGTGCGTGACCAGTACTTC
CASSLVSGVRDQYF
>TRBV11-2|-|TRBJ1-1|-
TGTGCCAGCAGCTTGATTCTCGGGCAGTACACTGAAGCTTTCTTT
CASSLILGQYTEAFF
>TRBV21-1|-|TRBJ2-7|once
TGTGCCAGCAGCACGTTAACAGGGCCAGCGGGAAGATTTTACGAGCAGTACTTC
CASSTLTGPAGRFYEQYF
>TRBV5-8|-|TRBJ2-2|once
TGTGCCAGCAGCTTTCGGGGGCGATCTTCCTCTGGGGAGCTGTTTTTT
CASSFRGRSSSGELFF
>TRBV18|TRBD1|TRBJ1-4|-
TGTGCCAGCTCACCGAGGACAGGGGGCGGGAATGAAAAACTGTTTTTT
CASSPRTGGGNEKLFF
>TRBV7-2|TRBD1|TRBJ2-1|-
TGTGCCAGCAGCTTCCGGACAGGTCAGGGTGAGCAGTTCTTC
CASSFRTGQGEQFF
>TRBV5-6|-|TRBJ2-5|-
TGTGCCAGCAGCTTTGCAGGCCAAGAGACCCAGTACTTC
CASSFAGQETQYF
>TRBV4-2|-|TRBJ2-3|-
TGTGCCAGCAGCCCCCGGCCGAGCACAGATACGCAGTATTTT
CASSPRPSTDTQYF
>TRBV6-5|-|TRBJ1-2|-
TGTGCCAGCAGGGGGGCGGGGTACTATGGCTACACCTTC
CASRGAGYYGYTF
>TRBV25-1|TRBD1|TRBJ1-2|-
TGTGCCAGCGGGACAGGGGTCTATGGCTACACCTTC
CASGTGVYGYTF